The 10 T cell receptor beta chains below were found in one sample sequenced in a study of blood T cell repertoires in COVID-19. Measured with immunoSEQ multiplex PCR; TCRdb has only the in-frame clones, and not every one. Of 200,000 to 250,000 clones in the sample, around 91% were seen once. Source material: peripheral blood. The source is a woman in her 40s with acute or convalescent COVID-19.

The CDR3 DNA follows: TGTGCCAGCAGCCTCTTGAACACTGAAGCTTTCTTT. It encodes CASSLLNTEAFF. The chain links TRBV5-4 to TRBJ1-1; the D is unclear. The CDR3 totals 12 residues. Germline V gene data show CDR1 as SGHNT and CDR2 as YYREEE (reference sequence). V was pared by 4 bases and J by 0 bases, with 4 bases between.

The DNA for the CDR3 is TGTGCCAGCAGCTTGAGCCAGGGGATGACTGGAAACACCATATATTTT. Translating gives CASSLSQGMTGNTIYF. The J gene is TRBJ1-3, the V gene TRBV5-4; tentative D call: TRBD1 (6 bases). Trimming pared 1 base from V and 2 bases from J, leaving 13 bases between. This CDR3 has 16 amino acids. In germline, CDR1 is SGHNT, CDR2 YYREEE (reference sequence).

The J gene is TRBJ2-5, the V gene TRBV7-3, with D possibly being TRBD1 (6 bases). This CDR3 is 15 amino acids long. V lost 5 bases to trimming and J lost 1 base, with 14 bases between them. In germline, CDR1 is SGHTA, CDR2 FQGTGA. DNA for the CDR3: TGTGCCAGCAGCCGGAGAGGGGGTCTCCAAGAGACCCAGTACTTC. Its translation: CASSRRGGLQETQYF. Full variable domain (outside the CDR3, taken from reference TRBV7-3 and TRBJ2-5): GAGVSQTPSNKVTEKGKYVELRCDPISGHTALYWYRQSLGQGPEFLIYFQGTGAADDSGLPNDRFFAVRPEGSVSTLKIQRTERGDSAVYLCASSRRGGLQETQYFGPGTRLLVL.

This chain uses TRBV27 with TRBJ1-5; 10 positions match TRBD1. Germline CDR1 reads MNHEY; CDR2 reads SMNVEV (reference sequence). The CDR3 runs to 15 residues. The V and J ends lost 6 bases and 2 bases, in that order; junction bases with no gene match: 4. The CDR3 region is CASSPGTGGNQPQHF. The CDR3 coding sequence is TGTGCCAGCAGCCCCGGGACAGGGGGCAATCAGCCCCAGCATTTT.

The J gene is TRBJ2-1, the V gene TRBV5-6; possible D gene TRBD1, 5 bases. V dropped 1 base and J dropped 3 bases, with 14 bases sitting between them. This CDR3 has 16 residues. In germline, CDR1 is SGHDT, CDR2 YYEEEE. The CDR3 DNA reads TGTGCCAGCAGCTTGCCGACAGCTCCGGTCTACAATGAGCAGTTCTTC. Its protein product is CASSLPTAPVYNEQFF.

The chain recombines TRBV21-1 with TRBJ2-3; the table's D gene call, TRBD1, was not cross checked with the DNA. TRBV21-1 is assigned pseudogene status. This CDR3 has 14 residues. The chain's CDR3 is CASSKLWTGNTQYF. CDR3 DNA: TGTGCCAGCAGCAAATTGTGGACAGGTAATACGCAGTATTTT.

The rearrangement links TRBV19 to TRBJ1-6, with D perhaps TRBD1 (6 bases). Germline loops: CDR1 LNHDA, CDR2 SQIVND (reference sequence). With 5 bases removed from V and 8 bases from J, the gap between germline ends came to 19 bases. The CDR3 is 16 amino acids. The CDR3 coding sequence is TGTGCCAGTAGTCCACTCCCAGGGGAGAGGGATTCACCCCTCCACTTT. Amino acids: CASSPLPGERDSPLHF. Full variable domain (missing parts from reference TRBV19 and TRBJ1-6): DGGITQSPKYLFRKEGQNVTLSCEQNLNHDAMYWYRQDPGQGLRLIYYSQIVNDFQKGDIAEGYSVSREKKESFPLTVTSAQKNPTAFYLCASSPLPGERDSPLHFGNGTRLTVT.

The V gene is TRBV9, the J gene TRBJ1-5; D is perhaps TRBD1 (6 bases). Germline values: CDR1 SGDLS, CDR2 YYNGEE. V shed 4 bases and J shed 5 bases, with 16 bases lying between them. The CDR3 extends over 15 amino acids. The CDR3 sequence is CASSPTGGHDQPQHF. The CDR3 bases are TGTGCCAGCAGCCCGACGGGGGGGCATGATCAGCCCCAGCATTTT.

This clone was counted only a few times. This CDR3 reads CASSPPGLALHNEQFF. In DNA, the CDR3 is TGTGCCAGCTCACCACCAGGACTCGCTCTCCACAATGAGCAGTTCTTC. The chain combines TRBV18 with TRBJ2-1; perhaps TRBD2 as D (5 bases). Germline V gene data show CDR1 as KGHSH and CDR2 as LQKENI. The ends were cut back, 0 bases at V and 5 bases at J, with 14 bases in the middle. The CDR3 contains 16 residues.

The V call is TRBV7-2, the J call TRBJ2-3; D uncertain. The germline gives CDR1 SGHTA, CDR2 FQGNSA. Trimming shortened V by 2 bases and J by 4 bases, and 16 bases separated the two germline ends. The CDR3 sequence is 16 residues long. The CDR3 sequence is CASSLQAPTGPDTQYF. CDR3 in DNA: TGTGCCAGCAGCTTACAAGCGCCGACCGGCCCAGATACGCAGTATTTT.